The rows below give T cell receptor beta chains drawn from one sample of a study of CD8 T cells in Susac syndrome. Using its own MiXCR run on the immunoSEQ multiplex PCR reads, TCRdb lists one record per CDR3 protein. Among 90,000 to 150,000 distinct CDR3 sequences listed, roughly 92% were seen once. The sample comprised CD4+ T cells from PBMCs. Every receptor here comes from a human donor in good health. The CDR3 runs from the conserved cysteine through the conserved F or W. D genes are given only for firm matches. Size values are once, few and many counts, or a class for expanded clones, and some rows have none.

cdr3_length,clone_size,v_call,j_call,d_call,cdr3_nt,cdr3_aa
16,NA,TRBV7-2,TRBJ2-2,TRBD2,TGTGCCAGCAGCTTAGCGACTAGCGGGAGTGTTGGGGAGCTGTTTTTT,CASSLATSGSVGELFF
12,NA,TRBV28,TRBJ1-1,NA,TGTGCCAGCAGTTTATTGGGGACTGAAGCTTTCTTT,CASSLLGTEAFF
13,NA,TRBV5-1,TRBJ2-3,NA,TGCGCCAGCAGCTTAGGGACCGGGGATACGCAGTATTTT,CASSLGTGDTQYF
13,NA,TRBV18,TRBJ1-1,NA,TGTGCCAGCTCAAGAACGAGGGACACTGAAGCTTTCTTT,CASSRTRDTEAFF
16,NA,TRBV7-9,TRBJ1-1,NA,TGTGCCAGCAGCTTAGCGTCGGGTGGCGGGCCCACTGAAGCTTTCTTT,CASSLASGGGPTEAFF
15,NA,TRBV2,TRBJ1-3,NA,TGTGCCAGCACCAGGGACGGAGCCTCTGGAAACACCATATATTTT,CASTRDGASGNTIYF
14,NA,TRBV5-1,TRBJ1-1,TRBD1,TGCGCCAGCAGCTTGGTTGCAGGGGGCACTGAAGCTTTCTTT,CASSLVAGGTEAFF
16,NA,TRBV5-4,TRBJ2-1,TRBD2,TGTGCCAGCAGCTTGGGTCTAGCGGGCAACTACAATGAGCAGTTCTTC,CASSLGLAGNYNEQFF
15,NA,TRBV3-1,TRBJ2-7,TRBD1,TGTGCCAGCAGCCCGACCCAGGGGGCCTCCTACGAGCAGTACTTC,CASSPTQGASYEQYF
13,NA,TRBV30,TRBJ1-6,NA,TGTGCCTGGAGTTCCCACAGTAATTCACCCCTCCACTTT,CAWSSHSNSPLHF
14,NA,TRBV6-5,TRBJ1-5,TRBD1,TGTGCCAGCAGTTACTTCAGGGGGGACCAGCCCCAGCATTTT,CASSYFRGDQPQHF
13,NA,TRBV25-1,TRBJ2-7,NA,TGTGCCAGCAGTGAATATGCGCAGGGTAAGCAGTGCTTC,CASSEYAQGKQCF
16,NA,TRBV5-6,TRBJ1-5,NA,TGTGCCAGCAGCTTGTTCAGCCCGGGGGGAGTGGGGCCCCAGCATTTT,CASSLFSPGGVGPQHF
12,NA,TRBV6-1,TRBJ1-5,NA,TGTGCCAGTCGACAGGGCAATCAGCCCCAGCATTTT,CASRQGNQPQHF
13,NA,TRBV9,TRBJ1-2,NA,TGTGCCAGCAGCGTAGCGATAGGGGGGGGCTACACCTTC,CASSVAIGGGYTF
16,NA,TRBV9,TRBJ1-3,NA,TGTGCCAGCAGCGATACCGGACCAATCTCTGGAAACACCATATATTTT,CASSDTGPISGNTIYF
11,NA,TRBV28,TRBJ1-1,TRBD1,TGTGCCAGCATCCTGGGACAGGGAGCTTTCTTT,CASILGQGAFF
15,once,TRBV7-2,TRBJ2-1,NA,TGTGCCAGCAGCCCGACGGGACACGCCTTTAGGGAGCAGTTCTTC,CASSPTGHAFREQFF
16,NA,TRBV19,TRBJ2-1,NA,TGTGCCAGTAGTTCCCTTAGCTCCGCTACATACAATGAGCAGTTCTTC,CASSSLSSATYNEQFF
15,NA,TRBV7-9,TRBJ1-1,NA,TGTGCCAGCAGCTTAGCGGCCAGGGGGAACACTGAAGCTTTCTTT,CASSLAARGNTEAFF
14,NA,TRBV3-1,TRBJ1-1,TRBD1,TGTGCCAGCAGCCTCTCACGGGAGAGGGGGCATGCTTTCTTT,CASSLSRERGHAFF
14,NA,TRBV7-2,TRBJ1-1,NA,TGTGCCAGCAGCCTCCGCCCAGGGGACACTGAAGCTTTCTTT,CASSLRPGDTEAFF
16,NA,TRBV10-2,TRBJ2-5,NA,TGCGCCAGCAGTGAAACCCGGGGGCCCCCGCCGGGGACCCAGTACTTC,CASSETRGPPPGTQYF
17,NA,TRBV7-8,TRBJ2-1,TRBD2,TGTGCCAGCAGCTTAGAACTAGCGGAGAGCTCCTACAATGAGCAGTTCTTC,CASSLELAESSYNEQFF
14,NA,TRBV7-9,TRBJ1-1,NA,TGTGCCAGCAGCTTAAGGGACATAGGCGCTGAAGCTTTCTTT,CASSLRDIGAEAFF
15,NA,TRBV30,TRBJ2-5,TRBD2,TGTGCCTGGAGTACCGGGTCTAGCGGGTCGGACACCCAGTACTTC,CAWSTGSSGSDTQYF
15,NA,TRBV20-1,TRBJ2-1,TRBD1,TGCAGTGCTAGCAGACAGGGTTCGTCCTACAATGAGCAGTTCTTC,CSASRQGSSYNEQFF
16,NA,TRBV7-2,TRBJ2-3,TRBD2,TGTGCCAGCAGCTCCCGGACTAGCGGAATCACAGATACGCAGTATTTT,CASSSRTSGITDTQYF
16,once,TRBV30,TRBJ2-4,TRBD2,TGTGCCTGGAGCAAGCTTAGCGGGAGGGCCAAAAACATTCAGTACTTC,CAWSKLSGRAKNIQYF
11,NA,TRBV2,TRBJ1-2,NA,TGTGCCAGCAGTCCCCGCGGTGGCTACACCTTC,CASSPRGGYTF
13,NA,TRBV29-1,TRBJ2-1,NA,TGCAGCGTTGATAGGAGCTCCTACAATGAGCAGTTCTTC,CSVDRSSYNEQFF
16,NA,TRBV5-6,TRBJ2-7,NA,TGTGCCAGCAGCCCGCCCTTTGGACTAAATCTCTACGAGCAGTACTTC,CASSPPFGLNLYEQYF
13,NA,TRBV7-2,TRBJ1-2,TRBD1,TGTGCCAGCAGCGCAGACAGGGAAGGGGGCTACACCTTC,CASSADREGGYTF
13,NA,TRBV2,TRBJ2-3,NA,TGTGCCAGCAGTGAAAAAAGGGCAGATACGCAGTATTTT,CASSEKRADTQYF
13,once,TRBV7-9,TRBJ1-2,NA,TGTGCCAGCAGCAAGTCCCAACTAGGTGGCTACACCTTC,CASSKSQLGGYTF
11,NA,TRBV7-3,TRBJ2-1,NA,TGTGCCAGCAGTTACAAAAATGAGCAGTTCTTC,CASSYKNEQFF
13,NA,TRBV6-5,TRBJ1-5,NA,TGTGCCAGCAGTTACGAAGAGGATCAGCCCCAGCATTTT,CASSYEEDQPQHF
20,NA,TRBV3-1,TRBJ2-7,TRBD2,TGTGCCAGCAGCCAAGGGAGAGGTCTGGGCCGCGGGAGGGAAACCTACGAGCAGTACTTC,CASSQGRGLGRGRETYEQYF
18,NA,TRBV5-1,TRBJ2-7,NA,TGCGCCAGCAGCCTAGTCGGAGGTCTAACCGAGAGCTCCTACGAGCAGTACTTC,CASSLVGGLTESSYEQYF
15,NA,TRBV15,TRBJ2-1,TRBD1,TGTGCCACCAGCAGAGATTTGGACAGGGTCAATGAGCAGTTCTTC,CATSRDLDRVNEQFF
15,once,TRBV27,TRBJ1-2,NA,TGTGCCAGCAGTTTGGAAGGGTGGGGTAACTATGGCTACACCTTC,CASSLEGWGNYGYTF
15,NA,TRBV6-5,TRBJ1-2,NA,TGTGCCAGCAGTCACCTCCAGGGACCTAGGGGCGGCTACACCTTC,CASSHLQGPRGGYTF
17,NA,TRBV27,TRBJ1-2,NA,TGTGCCAGCAGTTACGGGGGTCGTAGGACAGATAACTATGGCTACACCTTC,CASSYGGRRTDNYGYTF